The sequence of this T cell receptor (beta chain) was determined in a study of blood T cell repertoires in COVID-19. Only in-frame clones appear in the TCRdb table, and some are missing; sequencing was by immunoSEQ multiplex PCR. The repertoire consists of around 100,000 clones, with roughly four fifths occurring once and the leading ten covering about 5%. Per germline, CDR1 LGHDT and CDR2 YNNKEL (reference sequence). V lost 6 bases to trimming and J lost 4 bases; unmatched junction nucleotides: 8. The CDR3 consists of 14 residues. The sample comprised peripheral blood. The V call is TRBV3-1 (or the pseudogene TRBV3-2), the J call TRBJ1-1; 7 nucleotides match TRBD1. This TCR came from a man in his sixties with acute or convalescent COVID-19. CDR3 loop: CASSYGQAGTEAFF. The CDR3 region has the DNA TGTGCCAGCAGTTACGGACAGGCGGGCACTGAAGCTTTCTTT.